This is a list of T cell receptor beta chains from one sample in a study of vaccination and CD4 T cells after COVID-19. Each CDR3 protein gets one entry after TCRdb re-called the PCR reads with MiXCR. There are about 10,000 distinct CDR3 sequences in the sample; roughly 45% occur only once, and 34% lies in the top ten. These receptors have no identified antigens. Material for sequencing was CD4+ T cells from blood, cultured in vitro. The receptors were sampled from a human donor who had recovered from COVID-19. Each CDR3 is given with its conserved first and last residue. Each record gives: clone size, D gene, V gene, J gene, CDR3 DNA, CDR3 protein. A D gene is named only where the DNA matches it firmly. Rows may omit the clone size; those that give it use once, few, many or a size class.

>NA|NA|TRBV20-1|TRBJ2-6
TGCAGTGCTAGACACAGGGTATCTGGGGCCAACGTCCTGACTTTC
CSARHRVSGANVLTF
>NA|TRBD2|TRBV19|TRBJ2-7
TGTGCCAGTAGTACCGGACTAGCGGGGGGCGCGAGCTCCTACGAGCAGTACTTC
CASSTGLAGGASSYEQYF
>NA|TRBD1|TRBV7-2|TRBJ1-4
TGTGCCAGCAGCAGGACAGGGATAGTGGGTGATGAAAAACTGTTTTTT
CASSRTGIVGDEKLFF
>few|NA|TRBV11-2|TRBJ1-1
TGTGCCAGCAGCCCGGGACAGAACACTGAAGCTTTCTTT
CASSPGQNTEAFF
>NA|NA|TRBV30|TRBJ1-4
TGTGCCTGGAGATGGGGACAAGGAAATGAAAAACTGTTTTTT
CAWRWGQGNEKLFF
>few|TRBD1|TRBV7-9|TRBJ2-1
TGTGCCAGCAGCCTAAGGGGGACAGGTAACAATGAGCAGTTCTTC
CASSLRGTGNNEQFF
>NA|NA|TRBV6-1|TRBJ1-2
TGTGCCAGCAGTGAAGAGGGACACCTCCATGGCTACACCTTC
CASSEEGHLHGYTF
>NA|TRBD1|TRBV2|TRBJ2-3
TGTGCCAGCAGCGACCGGAGGACAGGAAGGGGACGCACAGATACGCAGTATTTT
CASSDRRTGRGRTDTQYF
>NA|NA|TRBV12-3/TRBV12-4|TRBJ2-7
TGTGCCAGCAGGGGGGAGGAAGCGGGTGAACCGCTAAACTACGAGCAGTACTTC
CASRGEEAGEPLNYEQYF
>NA|NA|TRBV6-5|TRBJ1-4
TGTGCCAGCAGTTACTCGTCCGGTTTGGGCAGCCCAGAAAAACTGTTTTTT
CASSYSSGLGSPEKLFF
>few|TRBD1|TRBV6-2/TRBV6-3|TRBJ1-1
TGTGCCAGTACGTATTACCGGGGACAGGGATCCACTGAAGCTTTCTTT
CASTYYRGQGSTEAFF
>NA|NA|TRBV6-1|TRBJ1-2
TGTGCCAGCAGGGGAGGCAGGAGCTATGGCTACACCTTC
CASRGGRSYGYTF